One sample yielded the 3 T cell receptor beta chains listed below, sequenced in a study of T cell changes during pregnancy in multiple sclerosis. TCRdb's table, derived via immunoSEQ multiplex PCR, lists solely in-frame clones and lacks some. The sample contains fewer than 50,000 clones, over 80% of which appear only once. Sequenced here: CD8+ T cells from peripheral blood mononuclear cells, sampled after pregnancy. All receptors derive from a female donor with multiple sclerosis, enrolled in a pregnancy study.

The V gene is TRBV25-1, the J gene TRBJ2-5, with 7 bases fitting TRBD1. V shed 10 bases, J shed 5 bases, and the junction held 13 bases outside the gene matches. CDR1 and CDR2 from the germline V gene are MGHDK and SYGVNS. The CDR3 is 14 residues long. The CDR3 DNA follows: TGTGCCACAGCTGCAGGGGGAATTTGGGAGACCCAGTACTTC. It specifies CATAAGGIWETQYF.

CDR3: CASSYLGGLAEAFF. The CDR3 DNA reads as TGTGCCAGCAGTTATCTCGGGGGATTGGCTGAAGCTTTCTTT. The V and J genes are TRBV6-6 and TRBJ1-1; tentative D call: TRBD1 (5 bases). V lost 3 bases and J lost 6, with 14 bases in between. From germline, CDR1 is MNHNY and CDR2 SVGAGI (reference sequence). The CDR3 contains 14 residues.

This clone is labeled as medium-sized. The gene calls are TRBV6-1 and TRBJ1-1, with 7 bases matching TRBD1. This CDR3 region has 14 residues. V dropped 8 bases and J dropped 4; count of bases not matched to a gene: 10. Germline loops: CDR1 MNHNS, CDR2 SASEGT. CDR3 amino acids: CASGDDRDSTEAFF. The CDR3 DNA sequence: TGTGCCAGCGGAGACGACCGGGACAGCACTGAAGCTTTCTTT.